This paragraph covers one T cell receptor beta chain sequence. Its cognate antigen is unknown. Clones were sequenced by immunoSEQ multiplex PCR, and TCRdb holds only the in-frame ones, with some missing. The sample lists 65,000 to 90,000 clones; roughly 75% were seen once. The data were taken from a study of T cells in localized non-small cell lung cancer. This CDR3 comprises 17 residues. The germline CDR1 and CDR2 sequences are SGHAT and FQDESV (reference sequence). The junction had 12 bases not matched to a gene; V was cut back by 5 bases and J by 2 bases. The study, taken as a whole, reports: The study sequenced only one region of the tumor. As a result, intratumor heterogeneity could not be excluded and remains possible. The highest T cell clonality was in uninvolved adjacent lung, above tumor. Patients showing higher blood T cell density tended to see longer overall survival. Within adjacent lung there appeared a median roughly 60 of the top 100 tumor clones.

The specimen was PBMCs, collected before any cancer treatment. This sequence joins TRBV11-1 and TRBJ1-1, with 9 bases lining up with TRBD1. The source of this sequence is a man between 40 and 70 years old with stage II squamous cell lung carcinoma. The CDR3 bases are TGTGCCAGCAGCCCCCGGACAGGGGCCCGCCCCAACACTGAAGCTTTCTTT. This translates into CASSPRTGARPNTEAFF.